Listed here is a single T cell receptor beta chain. Its antigen is not known. Germline V gene sequence: CDR1 SNHLY, CDR2 FYNNEI. This CDR3 has 14 residues. J gave up 6 bases and V 6 bases, and 11 bases lay outside the gene matches. This specimen belongs to a study of cytomegalovirus exposure and HLA in healthy donors. Study-wide results and limits: Immune exposure information available was restricted to CMV serostatus. Overall, about 160 TCR beta chains were annotated as cytomegalovirus-associated. Analysis was performed later, and it showed HLA-associated TCR beta chains to be more clonally expanded than equally common others.

Both 60 Vbeta primers and 13 Jbeta primers went into the PCR. The method was immunoSEQ multiplex PCR; TCRdb's version includes in-frame clones alone and lacks a portion of them. The table shows about 150,000 clones, with about three fifths occurring only once. The V and J genes are TRBV2 and TRBJ2-7; TRBD1 agrees at 7 bases. What was sequenced was PBMCs. The TCR originated in a woman in her twenties or thirties in good health and CMV-seropositive. Here the CDR3 reads CASRRGQFGSEQYF. The CDR3 coding sequence is TGTGCCAGCAGGAGGGGACAGTTCGGGTCCGAGCAGTACTTC.